This T cell receptor (beta chain) was captured in a study of blood T cell repertoires in COVID-19. Study as a whole: The study drew acute and convalescent COVID-19 samples from the United States, Italy and Spain.

Concerning this clone: One junction end does not reproduce the germline sequence, and a read error may be involved.

Clones were sequenced by immunoSEQ multiplex PCR, and TCRdb holds only the in-frame ones, with some missing. The sample records around 65,000 clones, 70% to 90% being singletons. CDR1 SGHTA and CDR2 FQGNSA come from the germline V gene. This CDR3 comprises 14 residues. This TCR came from a human donor in a cohort sampled during active COVID-19. Source material: peripheral blood. The chain couples TRBV7-2 to TRBJ2-7, with a tentative D call TRBD2 (6 bases). CDR3: CASSPAGGIYDQYF. The CDR3 DNA is TGTGCCAGCAGCCCGGCCGGCGGGATCTACGATCAGTACTTC.